Below, 20 T cell receptor beta chains from the same sample are listed, as sequenced in a study of T cell clonotyping in hematopoietic cell transplantation. As for time point: recipient sample about 28 days before transplant, after cytoreduction. TCRdb's table, derived via immunoSEQ multiplex PCR, lists solely in-frame clones and lacks some. The data contain around 27,000 clones, about 70% of them singletons. Sequencing used peripheral blood mononuclear cells, obtained before stem cell transplant. These receptors originate from a man aged 45 to 65 with myelodysplastic syndrome. Some clones in this sample may be carry-over from other donors' samples.

The chain carries TRBV30 and TRBJ1-6; TRBD1 aligns across 10 bases. The CDR3 covers 15 residues. Germline loops: CDR1 GTSNPN, CDR2 SVGIG (reference sequence). Trimming at V came to 2 bases and at J to 5 bases, leaving 3 bases not matched to a gene. In DNA, the CDR3 is TGTGCCTGGAGTTCGACAGGGGGCAATAATTCACCCCTCCACTTT. It encodes CAWSSTGGNNSPLHF.

The chain links TRBV7-2 to TRBJ2-7; D might be TRBD2 (7 bases). CDR1 and CDR2 from the germline V gene are SGHTA and FQGNSA. V was clipped by 0 bases and J by 2 bases, with 8 bases between them. This CDR3 has 14 amino acids. The CDR3 region is CASSLAGGPYEQYF. The DNA of the CDR3 is TGTGCCAGCAGCTTAGCGGGGGGGCCCTACGAGCAGTACTTC.

The V and J genes are TRBV6-5 and TRBJ1-1; 11 positions match TRBD1. Germline trimming cut 6 bases from V and 4 bases from J; bases unmatched to any gene: 7. From germline, CDR1 is MNHEY and CDR2 SVGAGI. This CDR3 region has 15 residues. CDR3 amino acids: CASRWTGGQGTEAFF. The CDR3 DNA reads as TGTGCCAGCAGGTGGACAGGGGGCCAGGGCACTGAAGCTTTCTTT.

The DNA of the CDR3 is TGTGCCAGCAGCGTGGATGGGAATCGAAACACCATATATTTT. Protein: CASSVDGNRNTIYF. The rearrangement links TRBV9 to TRBJ1-3, with no clear D. The V end was cut by 2 bases, the J end by 5 bases, with 11 bases between. The CDR3 runs to 14 residues. The V gene's germline CDR1 is SGDLS and CDR2 YYNGEE.

The V and J genes are TRBV5-6 and TRBJ2-1; D gene ambiguous. Trimming left V 4 bases short and J 5 bases short, with 10 bases between. Looked up from germline, CDR1 is SGHDT and CDR2 is YYEEEE. This CDR3 contains 13 residues. Written as DNA, the CDR3 is TGTGCCAGCAGCCACAATGACCACAATGAGCAGTTCTTC. Translating gives CASSHNDHNEQFF.

The chain is built from TRBV6-1 and TRBJ1-1, with D possibly being TRBD1 (5 bases). Per germline, CDR1 MNHNS and CDR2 SASEGT. The CDR3 is 11 residues long. V lost 7 bases, J lost 7 bases, and 10 bases lay in between. The CDR3 sequence: CASKVGVEAFF. The CDR3 DNA reads as TGTGCCAGCAAGGTGGGGGTTGAAGCTTTCTTT.

This rearrangement joins TRBV10-3 to TRBJ2-5; D not certain. Germline assignment: CDR1 ENHRY and CDR2 SYGVKD. The CDR3 is made up of 12 amino acids. V dropped 0 bases and J dropped 5 bases, with 4 bases sitting between them. The chain's CDR3 is CAISESSETQYF. The CDR3 coding sequence is TGTGCCATCAGTGAGTCGAGTGAGACCCAGTACTTC.

This clone has a handful of counts. The chain couples TRBV30 to TRBJ1-4; a possible D gene is TRBD1 (6 bases). The CDR3 length is 13 residues. Germline CDR1 reads GTSNPN; CDR2 reads SVGIG (reference sequence). V gave up 5 bases and J gave up 8 bases, with 15 bases separating them. The CDR3 sequence: CAWSPQGGEKLFF. The CDR3 DNA reads TGTGCCTGGTCCCCACAGGGAGGGGAAAAACTGTTTTTT.

This chain connects TRBV29-1 to TRBJ1-2; perhaps TRBD1 as D (6 bases). The CDR3 consists of 13 residues. V was clipped by 4 bases and J by 1 base, with 10 bases between them. Germline V gene data show CDR1 as SQVTM and CDR2 as ANQGSEA. CDR3 sequence reads: CSVVGGHNYGYTF. CDR3 nucleotides: TGCAGCGTTGTCGGGGGGCATAACTATGGCTACACCTTC.

The chain combines TRBV11-2 with TRBJ2-5, with TRBD2 identical over 9 bases. J was trimmed by 5 bases and V by 5 bases; bases with no gene match: 12. The germline V gene encodes CDR1 SGHAT and CDR2 FQNNGV. The CDR3 length is 16 residues. CDR3 amino acids: CASSPYRGAGGETQYF. In nucleotides, the CDR3 is TGTGCCAGCAGCCCATATAGGGGCGCGGGAGGGGAGACCCAGTACTTC. Full variable domain (remainder filled in from reference TRBV11-2 and TRBJ2-5): EAGVAQSPRYKIIEKRQSVAFWCNPISGHATLYWYQQILGQGPKLLIQFQNNGVVDDSQLPKDRFSAERLKGVDSTLKIQPAKLEDSAVYLCASSPYRGAGGETQYFGPGTRLLVL.

The chain links TRBV2 to TRBJ1-5, with D uncertain. The CDR3 length is 13 residues. The germline gives CDR1 SNHLY, CDR2 FYNNEI. V gave up 5 bases and J gave up 6 bases, with 11 bases separating them. CDR3 in amino acids: CASSWGGGQPQHF. CDR3 coding DNA: TGTGCCAGCAGTTGGGGAGGCGGTCAGCCCCAGCATTTT. Using reference TRBV2 and TRBJ1-5 for the parts outside the CDR3, the full variable domain is EPEVTQTPSHQVTQMGQEVILRCVPISNHLYFYWYRQILGQKVEFLVSFYNNEISEKSEIFDDQFSVERPDGSNFTLKIRSTKLEDSAMYFCASSWGGGQPQHFGDGTRLSIL.

Only a few counts were recorded for this clone. The chain employs TRBV30 and TRBJ1-2; possibly TRBD1 for D (6 bases). The CDR3 length is 13 residues. Per the germline V gene, CDR1 is GTSNPN and CDR2 is SVGIG (reference sequence). The V and J ends lost 4 bases and 3 bases respectively, with 12 bases between them. CDR3 sequence reads: CAWKKDSDYGYTF. CDR3 sequence (DNA): TGTGCCTGGAAAAAGGACAGCGACTATGGCTACACCTTC.

The chain links TRBV28 to TRBJ2-5; D not certain. Trimming left V 2 bases short and J 6 bases short, with 19 bases between. Germline CDR1 is MDHEN and CDR2 is SYDVKM. The CDR3 extends over 16 amino acids. The CDR3 sequence: CASSLDPGFPPKTQYF. DNA for the CDR3: TGTGCCAGCAGTTTAGACCCAGGTTTCCCCCCTAAGACCCAGTACTTC.

The J gene is TRBJ1-1, the V gene TRBV5-1; TRBD1 aligns across 10 bases. Germline assignment: CDR1 SGHRS and CDR2 YFSETQ. CDR3 size: 15 residues. Trimming took 1 base from V and 5 from J; bases not matched to a gene: 5. As DNA, the CDR3 is TGCGCCAGCAGCTTGACGACAGGGGGCAGGACTGAAGCTTTCTTT. This translates into CASSLTTGGRTEAFF.

The chain employs TRBV7-8 and TRBJ1-2, with 7 bases lining up with TRBD1. Germline-derived CDR1 and CDR2 are SGHVS and FQNEAQ. The CDR3 spans 15 residues. J gave up 6 bases and V 5 bases, and 12 bases lay outside the gene matches. In nucleotides, the CDR3 is TGTGCCAGCAGCCTTCCGGGACAGTGGACGAATGGCTACACCTTC. It translates to CASSLPGQWTNGYTF.

This clone turned up a few times. The genes are TRBV10-3 and TRBJ1-5; D possibly corresponds to TRBD1 (5 bases). CDR1 is ENHRY, CDR2 SYGVKD, per germline. V shed 5 bases and J shed 1 base, with 12 bases lying between them. This CDR3 region has 15 residues. Here the CDR3 reads CAISSRDGSNQPQHF. The CDR3 region has the DNA TGTGCCATCAGTAGCCGGGACGGGAGCAATCAGCCCCAGCATTTT.

This chain joins TRBV25-1 and TRBJ2-7; the match to TRBD1 covers 12 bases. Germline V gene lookup returns CDR1 MGHDK and CDR2 SYGVNS. The CDR3 is made up of 13 amino acids. V trimming: 10 bases; J trimming: 4 bases; junction bases outside the gene matches: 5. The CDR3 here is CATGTGGWYEQYF. CDR3 bases: TGTGCCACCGGGACAGGGGGCTGGTACGAGCAGTACTTC.

The chain carries TRBV27 and TRBJ2-7; D not certain. Deletions cut 6 bases from V and 2 bases from J, with 11 bases between. Germline CDR1 reads MNHEY; CDR2 reads SMNVEV (reference sequence). The CDR3 loop spans 13 amino acids. CDR3 sequence (DNA): TGTGCCAGCAGCTGGTATGGTCCCTACGAGCAGTACTTC. Translated: CASSWYGPYEQYF.

The chain carries TRBV30 and TRBJ2-3; no firm D call. CDR3 length: 12 residues. V shed 1 base and J shed 2 bases, with 4 bases lying between them. Germline lookup yields CDR1 GTSNPN and CDR2 SVGIG (reference sequence). This CDR3 is CAWSANTDTQYF. Here the CDR3 DNA reads TGTGCCTGGAGTGCGAACACAGATACGCAGTATTTT.

This clone was seen a few times. The chain has TRBV10-3 and TRBJ1-1; no clear D gene. Germline CDR1 is ENHRY and CDR2 is SYGVKD. V lost 2 bases and J 0 bases, leaving 10 bases between the germline ends. The CDR3 covers 15 residues. The chain's CDR3 is CAISEKQGMNTEAFF. The CDR3 DNA reads TGTGCCATCAGTGAGAAACAAGGCATGAACACTGAAGCTTTCTTT.